This entry lists 14 T cell receptor beta chains sequenced from one sample in a study of PD-1 blockade in classical Hodgkin lymphoma. Generated by immunoSEQ multiplex PCR, the TCRdb table keeps only in-frame clones and is missing some. The sample has approximately 38,000 clones, around 80% seen once. Time point specified: cycle 4 day 1 (C4D1), after around six weeks of nivolumab. The patients all showed relapse after autologous stem cell transplantation, while their brentuximab vedotin exposure varied. The sequences come from peripheral blood mononuclear cells (PBMCs), collected before the fourth cycle of nivolumab. All receptors derive from a human donor with classical Hodgkin lymphoma.

This rearrangement joins TRBV18 to TRBJ2-5; 13 positions match TRBD2. Germline V gene lookup returns CDR1 KGHSH and CDR2 LQKENI. The CDR3 has 19 amino acids. V was clipped by 0 bases and J by 0 bases; unmatched bases: 7. CDR3 region: CASSPPWTSGGMYQETQYF. In nucleotides, the CDR3 is TGTGCCAGCTCACCACCGTGGACTAGCGGGGGCATGTACCAAGAGACCCAGTACTTC.

This clone was seen a few times. This chain uses TRBV7-2 with TRBJ1-1; tentatively, D is TRBD1 (6 bases). Germline CDR1 SGHTA, CDR2 FQGNSA. There are 13 residues in the CDR3. Trimming took 4 bases from V and 7 from J, leaving 13 bases between them. CDR3 residues: CASSYRAPGEAFF. CDR3 DNA sequence: TGTGCCAGCAGCTACAGGGCACCGGGTGAAGCTTTCTTT.

The CDR3 coding sequence is TGTGCCAGCAGCGTAGGACAGGGGGGTGGTAATGAAAAACTGTTTTTT. Encoded protein: CASSVGQGGGNEKLFF. The rearrangement joins TRBV9 to TRBJ1-4; 9 positions match TRBD1. The CDR3 runs to 16 residues. The J segment lost 4 bases and the V segment lost 0 bases, leaving 4 bases of the junction unmatched. The germline V gene has CDR1 SGDLS and CDR2 YYNGEE.

A note on this clone: Its ends do not fully match the called genes, so a read error is possible. The chain recombines TRBV9 with TRBJ1-2; D not certain. The CDR3 is 16 amino acids. The germline CDR1 and CDR2 sequences are SGDLS and YYNGEE. CDR3 protein: CASSVGREEWTYGCTF. For the CDR3, the DNA is TGTGCCAGCAGCGTAGGGAGGGAGGAATGGACCTATGGCTGCACCTTC.

This clone showed up just a few times. This chain joins TRBV19 and TRBJ2-3, with no clear D. CDR3 length: 14 residues. With 3 bases removed from V and 6 bases from J, the gap between germline ends came to 13 bases. Germline CDR1 and CDR2: LNHDA and SQIVND (reference sequence). The CDR3 loop reads CASSILAIGDTQYF. The CDR3 DNA reads as TGTGCCAGTAGTATTTTAGCTATCGGTGATACGCAGTATTTT.

This clone was counted a single time. The chain has TRBV7-9 and TRBJ1-5; D gene unclear. The V and J ends lost 1 base and 7 bases respectively, with 8 bases between them. The CDR3 is 13 amino acids. The germline V gene encodes CDR1 SEHNR and CDR2 FQNEAQ (reference sequence). The CDR3 protein is CASSLGEGQPQHF. CDR3 in DNA: TGTGCCAGCAGCTTAGGGGAAGGCCAGCCCCAGCATTTT.

This sequence joins TRBV6-5 and TRBJ1-1, with D maybe TRBD1 (6 bases). This CDR3 spans 15 amino acids. Germline values: CDR1 MNHEY, CDR2 SVGAGI. With 4 bases removed from V and 5 bases from J, the gap between germline ends came to 17 bases. The CDR3 here is CASSSTPRGRTEAFF. DNA of the CDR3: TGTGCCAGCAGTTCCACTCCCAGGGGTCGAACTGAAGCTTTCTTT.

The chain links TRBV27 to TRBJ2-1, with a possible D match to TRBD2 (5 bases). The CDR3 totals 11 residues. The germline V gene has CDR1 MNHEY and CDR2 SMNVEV (reference sequence). Trimming took 10 bases from V and 9 from J, leaving 13 bases between them. The CDR3 sequence: CATSRGAEQFF. In nucleotides, the CDR3 is TGTGCCACCTCTCGGGGTGCTGAGCAGTTCTTC.

This chain joins TRBV4-3 and TRBJ1-5; D remains ambiguous. Germline V lookup: CDR1 LGHNA, CDR2 YSLEER. V gave up 0 bases and J gave up 3 bases, with 3 bases separating them. The CDR3 sequence is 13 residues long. The CDR3 DNA reads TGCGCCAGCAGCCAAGATTACAATCAGCCCCAGCATTTT. Translation gives CASSQDYNQPQHF.

The chain carries TRBV2 and TRBJ1-5; TRBD1 matches 7 bases. Trimming at V came to 4 bases and at J to 5 bases, leaving 8 bases not matched to a gene. Germline CDR1 is SNHLY and CDR2 is FYNNEI. CDR3 length equals 15 residues. DNA of the CDR3: TGTGCCAGCAGTGGTCTATCAGGGGGGTATCAGCCCCAGCATTTT. This sequence encodes CASSGLSGGYQPQHF.

The rearrangement joins TRBV4-3 to TRBJ1-1, with D maybe TRBD1 (6 bases). The CDR3 has 16 residues. Looked up from germline, CDR1 is LGHNA and CDR2 is YSLEER. Between the trimmed V and J ends, which lost 0 bases and 5 bases, there was a span of 16 bases. CDR3 nucleotide sequence: TGCGCCAGCAGCCAAGATTGGGGGGCCCCAGGTACTGAAGCTTTCTTT. It encodes CASSQDWGAPGTEAFF.

V is TRBV4-3 and J is TRBJ1-1, with a weak D call TRBD1 (5 bases). This CDR3 comprises 13 residues. CDR1 is LGHNA and CDR2 is YSLEER in the germline V gene. Deletions cut 4 bases from V and 3 bases from J, with 9 bases between. The chain's CDR3 is CASSLGRHTEAFF. DNA of the CDR3: TGCGCCAGCAGCCTGGGACGGCACACTGAAGCTTTCTTT.

V usage is TRBV11-2 and J usage is TRBJ1-3; TRBD1 matches at 9 bases. The CDR3 sequence is 15 residues long. Germline trimming cut 5 bases from V and 4 bases from J; bases unmatched to any gene: 6. Germline-derived CDR1 and CDR2 are SGHAT and FQNNGV. The CDR3 DNA reads as TGTGCCAGCAGCACCTACAGGGGGCTGGGAAACACCATATATTTT. The encoded protein is CASSTYRGLGNTIYF.

V gene TRBV5-6 combines with J gene TRBJ1-5; TRBD1 matches at 9 bases. Trimming removed 4 bases from V and 3 bases from J; junction bases left unmatched: 8. CDR1 SGHDT and CDR2 YYEEEE come from the germline V gene. The CDR3 has 16 amino acids. Here the CDR3 reads CASSVGTGNDNQPQHF. Here the CDR3 DNA reads TGTGCCAGCAGCGTAGGGACAGGGAATGACAATCAGCCCCAGCATTTT.